This TCR beta chain was sequenced for a study of blood T cell repertoires in COVID-19. The germline V gene has CDR1 MNHEY and CDR2 SVGAGI. Trimming cost V 5 bases and J 5 bases; bases outside gene matches: 7. The CDR3 loop spans 14 amino acids. The table came from immunoSEQ multiplex PCR; TCRdb's copy has only in-frame clones and leaves some out. The sample holds about 64,000 clones, more than 60% seen once. Source material: peripheral blood. The chain carries TRBV6-5 and TRBJ1-1; TRBD1 aligns across 8 bases. The source is a human donor in a cohort sampled during active COVID-19. DNA of the CDR3: TGTGCCAGCAGTCCAGGGGGCGCGGGGACTGAAGCTTTCTTT. Translation: CASSPGGAGTEAFF.